This T cell receptor beta chain was captured by sequencing in a study of blood T cell repertoires in COVID-19. The CDR3 covers 14 residues. The V segment lost 5 bases and the J segment 11 bases; nucleotides outside the gene matches: 17. Germline CDR1 and CDR2: GTSNPN and SVGIG (reference sequence). Using immunoSEQ multiplex PCR, the repertoire was profiled, and TCRdb retains in-frame clones only, with some absent. The sample shows 250,000 or so clones, about 84% of them seen only once. The origin of this receptor is a woman in her forties or fifties who had recovered from COVID-19. V usage is TRBV30 and J usage is TRBJ1-1; 7 positions match TRBD1. The source material was PBMCs or T cells enriched from blood (not recorded which). The CDR3 loop reads CAWSWTGGSYRAFF. The CDR3 nucleotides read TGTGCCTGGTCGTGGACAGGCGGGTCGTACCGCGCTTTCTTT.